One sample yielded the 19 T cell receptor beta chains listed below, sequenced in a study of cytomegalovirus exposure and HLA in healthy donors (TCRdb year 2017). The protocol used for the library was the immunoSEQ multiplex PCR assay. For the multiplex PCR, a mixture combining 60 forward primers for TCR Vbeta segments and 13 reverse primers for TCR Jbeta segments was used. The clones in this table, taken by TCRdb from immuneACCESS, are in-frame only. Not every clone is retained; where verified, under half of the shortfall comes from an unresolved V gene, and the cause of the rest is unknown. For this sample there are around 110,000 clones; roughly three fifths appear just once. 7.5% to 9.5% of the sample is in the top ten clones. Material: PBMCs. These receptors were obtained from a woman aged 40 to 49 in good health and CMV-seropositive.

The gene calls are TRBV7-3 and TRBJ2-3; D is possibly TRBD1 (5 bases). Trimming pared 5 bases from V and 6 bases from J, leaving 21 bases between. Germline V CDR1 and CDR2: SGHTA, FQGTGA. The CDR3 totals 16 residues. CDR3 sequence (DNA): TGTGCCAGCAGCCCCCAATTCGCAGGGCGTATCGATACGCAGTATTTT. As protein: CASSPQFAGRIDTQYF.

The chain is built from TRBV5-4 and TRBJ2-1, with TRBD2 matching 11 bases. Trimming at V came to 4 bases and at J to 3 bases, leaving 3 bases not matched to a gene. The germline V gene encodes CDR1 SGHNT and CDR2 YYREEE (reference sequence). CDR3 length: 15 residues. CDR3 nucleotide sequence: TGTGCCAGCAGCCAGGGACTAGCGGACTACAATGAGCAGTTCTTC. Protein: CASSQGLADYNEQFF. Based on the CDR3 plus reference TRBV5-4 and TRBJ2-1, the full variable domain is ETGVTQSPTHLIKTRGQQVTLRCSSQSGHNTVSWYQQALGQGPQFIFQYYREEENGRGNFPPRFSGLQFPNYSSELNVNALELDDSALYLCASSQGLADYNEQFFGPGTRLTVL.

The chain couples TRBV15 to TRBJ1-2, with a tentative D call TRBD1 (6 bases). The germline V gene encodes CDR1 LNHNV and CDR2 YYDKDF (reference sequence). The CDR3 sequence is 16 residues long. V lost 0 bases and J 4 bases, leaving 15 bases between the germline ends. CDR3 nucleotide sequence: TGTGCCACCAGCAGAGATCGGTTCGGGGGGCCCTATGGCTACACCTTC. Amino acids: CATSRDRFGGPYGYTF.

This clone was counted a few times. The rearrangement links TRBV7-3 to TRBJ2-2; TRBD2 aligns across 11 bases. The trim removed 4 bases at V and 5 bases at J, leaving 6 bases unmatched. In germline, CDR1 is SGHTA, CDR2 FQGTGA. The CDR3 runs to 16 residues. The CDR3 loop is CASSSRLAGNTGELFF. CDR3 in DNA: TGTGCCAGCAGCTCCCGACTAGCGGGAAATACCGGGGAGCTGTTTTTT.

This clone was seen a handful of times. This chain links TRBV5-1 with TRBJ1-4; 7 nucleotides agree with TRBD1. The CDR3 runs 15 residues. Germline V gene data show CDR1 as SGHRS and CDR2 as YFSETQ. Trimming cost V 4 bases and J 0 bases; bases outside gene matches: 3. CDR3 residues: CASSTGQATNEKLFF. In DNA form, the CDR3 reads TGCGCCAGCAGCACCGGACAGGCAACTAATGAAAAACTGTTTTTT.

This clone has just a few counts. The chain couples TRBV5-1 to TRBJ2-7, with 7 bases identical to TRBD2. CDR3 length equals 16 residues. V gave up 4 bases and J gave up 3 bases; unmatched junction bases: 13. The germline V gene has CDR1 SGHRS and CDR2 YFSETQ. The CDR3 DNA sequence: TGCGCCAGCAGCGCCGACCTGACGGGAGGATACTACGAGCAGTACTTC. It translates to CASSADLTGGYYEQYF.

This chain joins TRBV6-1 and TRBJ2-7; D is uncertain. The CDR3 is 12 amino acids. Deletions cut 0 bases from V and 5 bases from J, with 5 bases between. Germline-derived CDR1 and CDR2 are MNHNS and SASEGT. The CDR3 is CASSEAPNEQYF. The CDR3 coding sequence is TGTGCCAGCAGTGAAGCTCCCAACGAGCAGTACTTC.

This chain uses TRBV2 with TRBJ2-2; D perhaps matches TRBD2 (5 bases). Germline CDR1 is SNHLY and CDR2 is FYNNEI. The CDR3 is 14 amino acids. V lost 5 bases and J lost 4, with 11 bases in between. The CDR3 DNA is TGTGCCAGCAGTCCCGAGGGAGTCACCGGGGAGCTGTTTTTT. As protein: CASSPEGVTGELFF.

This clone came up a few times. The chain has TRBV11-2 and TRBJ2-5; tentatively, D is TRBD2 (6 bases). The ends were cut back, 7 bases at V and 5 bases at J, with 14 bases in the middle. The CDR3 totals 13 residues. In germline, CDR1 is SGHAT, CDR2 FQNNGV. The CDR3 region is CASTPGVRETQYF. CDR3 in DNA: TGTGCCAGCACCCCGGGGGTCCGGGAGACCCAGTACTTC.

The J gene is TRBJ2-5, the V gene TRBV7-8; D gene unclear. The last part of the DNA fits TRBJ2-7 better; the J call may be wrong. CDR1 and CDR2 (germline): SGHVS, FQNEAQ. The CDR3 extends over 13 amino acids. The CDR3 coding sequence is TGTGCCAGCAGCCCCCCGAGGTCCTACGAGCAGTACTTC. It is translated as CASSPPRSYEQYF.

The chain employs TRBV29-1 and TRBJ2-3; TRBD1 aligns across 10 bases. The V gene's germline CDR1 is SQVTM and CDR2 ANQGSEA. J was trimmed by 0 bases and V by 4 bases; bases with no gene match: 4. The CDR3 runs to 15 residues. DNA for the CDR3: TGCAGCGTTGGACAGGACAGGGGGAGCACAGATACGCAGTATTTT. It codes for CSVGQDRGSTDTQYF.

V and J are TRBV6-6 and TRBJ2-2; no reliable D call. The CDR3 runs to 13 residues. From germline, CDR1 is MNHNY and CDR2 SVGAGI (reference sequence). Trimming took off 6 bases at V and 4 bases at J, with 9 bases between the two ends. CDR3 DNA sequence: TGTGCCAGCAGGGGCCTGGGCACCGGGGAGCTGTTTTTT. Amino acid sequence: CASRGLGTGELFF.

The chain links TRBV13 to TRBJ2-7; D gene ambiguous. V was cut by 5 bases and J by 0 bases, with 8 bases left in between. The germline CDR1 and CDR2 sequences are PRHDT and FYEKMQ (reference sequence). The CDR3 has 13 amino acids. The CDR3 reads CASSPPSSYEQYF. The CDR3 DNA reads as TGTGCCAGCAGCCCACCCAGCTCCTACGAGCAGTACTTC. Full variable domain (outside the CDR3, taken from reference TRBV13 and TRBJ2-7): AAGVIQSPRHLIKEKRETATLKCYPIPRHDTVYWYQQGPGQDPQFLISFYEKMQSDKGSIPDRFSAQQFSDYHSELNMSSLELGDSALYFCASSPPSSYEQYFGPGTRLTVT.

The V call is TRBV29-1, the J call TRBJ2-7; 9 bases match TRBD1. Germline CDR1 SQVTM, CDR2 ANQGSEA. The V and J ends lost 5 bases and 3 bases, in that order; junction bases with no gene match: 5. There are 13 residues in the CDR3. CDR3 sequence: CSVRTGVGYEQYF. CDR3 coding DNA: TGCAGCGTTCGGACAGGGGTGGGCTACGAGCAGTACTTC.

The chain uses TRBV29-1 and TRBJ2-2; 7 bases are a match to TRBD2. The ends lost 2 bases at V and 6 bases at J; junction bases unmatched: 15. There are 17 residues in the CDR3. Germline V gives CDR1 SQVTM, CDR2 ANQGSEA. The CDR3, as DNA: TGCAGCGTTGAATTCCTGAGCCCCGGCGGGAGCGCCGGGGAGCTGTTTTTT. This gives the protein CSVEFLSPGGSAGELFF.

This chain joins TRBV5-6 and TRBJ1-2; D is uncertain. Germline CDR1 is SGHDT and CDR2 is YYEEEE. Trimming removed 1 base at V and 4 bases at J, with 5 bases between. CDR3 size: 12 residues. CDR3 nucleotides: TGTGCCAGCAGCTTGAACACCTATGGCTACACCTTC. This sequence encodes CASSLNTYGYTF.

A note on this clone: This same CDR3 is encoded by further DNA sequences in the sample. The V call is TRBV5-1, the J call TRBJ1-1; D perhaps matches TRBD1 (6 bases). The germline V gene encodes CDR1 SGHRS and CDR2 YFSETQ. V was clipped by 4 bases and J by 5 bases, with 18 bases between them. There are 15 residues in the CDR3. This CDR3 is CASSHDDSRGTEAFF. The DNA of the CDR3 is TGCGCCAGCAGCCACGACGATTCAAGGGGGACTGAAGCTTTCTTT.

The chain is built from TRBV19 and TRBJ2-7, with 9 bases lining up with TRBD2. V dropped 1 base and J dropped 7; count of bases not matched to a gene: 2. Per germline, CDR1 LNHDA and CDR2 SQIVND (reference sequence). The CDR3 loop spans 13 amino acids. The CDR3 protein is CASSIGLAGEQYF. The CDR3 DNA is TGTGCCAGTAGTATAGGGCTAGCGGGAGAGCAGTACTTC.

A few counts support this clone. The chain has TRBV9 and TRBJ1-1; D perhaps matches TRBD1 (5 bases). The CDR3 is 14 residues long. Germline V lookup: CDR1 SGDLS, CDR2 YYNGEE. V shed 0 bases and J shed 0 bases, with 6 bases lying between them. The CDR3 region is CASSVGQLNTEAFF. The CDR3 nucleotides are TGTGCCAGCAGCGTAGGACAGTTGAACACTGAAGCTTTCTTT.